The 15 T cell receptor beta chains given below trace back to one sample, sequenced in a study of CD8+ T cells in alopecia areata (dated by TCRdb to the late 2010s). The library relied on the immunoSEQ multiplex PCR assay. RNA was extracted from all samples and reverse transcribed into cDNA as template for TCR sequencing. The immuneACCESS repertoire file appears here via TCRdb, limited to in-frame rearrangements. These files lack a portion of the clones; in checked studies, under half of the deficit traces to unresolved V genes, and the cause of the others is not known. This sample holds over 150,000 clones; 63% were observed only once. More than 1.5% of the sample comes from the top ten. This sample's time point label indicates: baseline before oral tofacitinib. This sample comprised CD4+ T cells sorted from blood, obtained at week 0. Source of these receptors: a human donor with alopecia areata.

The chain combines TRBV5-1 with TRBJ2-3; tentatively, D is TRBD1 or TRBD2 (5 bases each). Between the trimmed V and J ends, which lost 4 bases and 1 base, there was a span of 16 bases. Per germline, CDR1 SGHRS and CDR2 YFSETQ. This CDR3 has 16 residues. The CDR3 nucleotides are TGCGCCAGCAGCAGAGGGACGGGGAGTGGCACAGATACGCAGTATTTT. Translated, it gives CASSRGTGSGTDTQYF.

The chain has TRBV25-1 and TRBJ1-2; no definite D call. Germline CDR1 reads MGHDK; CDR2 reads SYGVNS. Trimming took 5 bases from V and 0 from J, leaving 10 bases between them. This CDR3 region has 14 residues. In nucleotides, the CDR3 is TGTGCCAGCAGTCCGGCGGGAGCTAACTATGGCTACACCTTC. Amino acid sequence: CASSPAGANYGYTF.

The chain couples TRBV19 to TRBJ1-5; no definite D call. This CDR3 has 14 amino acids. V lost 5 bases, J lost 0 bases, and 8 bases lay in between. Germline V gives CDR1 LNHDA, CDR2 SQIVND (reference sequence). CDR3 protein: CASSPDGSNQPQHF. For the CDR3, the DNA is TGTGCCAGTAGTCCCGACGGTAGCAATCAGCCCCAGCATTTT.

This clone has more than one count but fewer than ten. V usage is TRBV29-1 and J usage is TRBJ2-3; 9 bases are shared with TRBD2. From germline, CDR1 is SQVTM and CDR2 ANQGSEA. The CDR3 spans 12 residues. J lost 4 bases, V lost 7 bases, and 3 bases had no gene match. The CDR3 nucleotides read TGCAGCGGCGGGGGGGGAGCAGATACGCAGTATTTT. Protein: CSGGGGADTQYF.

The chain's CDR3 is CASSEDPPTGELFF. In DNA form, the CDR3 reads TGTGCCAGCAGTGAAGACCCCCCCACCGGGGAGCTGTTTTTT. The chain recombines TRBV2 with TRBJ2-2, with D unresolved. The CDR3 covers 14 residues. The V end was cut by 1 base, the J end by 4 bases, with 7 bases between. CDR1 and CDR2 (germline): SNHLY, FYNNEI. Combining the CDR3 with reference TRBV2 and TRBJ2-2 gives the whole variable domain EPEVTQTPSHQVTQMGQEVILRCVPISNHLYFYWYRQILGQKVEFLVSFYNNEISEKSEIFDDQFSVERPDGSNFTLKIRSTKLEDSAMYFCASSEDPPTGELFFGEGSRLTVL.

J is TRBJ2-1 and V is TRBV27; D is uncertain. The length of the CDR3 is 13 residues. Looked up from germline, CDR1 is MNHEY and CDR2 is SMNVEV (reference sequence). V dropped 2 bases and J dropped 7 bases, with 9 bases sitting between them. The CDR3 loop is CASSLSTVNEQFF. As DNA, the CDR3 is TGTGCCAGCAGTTTAAGCACTGTGAATGAGCAGTTCTTC.

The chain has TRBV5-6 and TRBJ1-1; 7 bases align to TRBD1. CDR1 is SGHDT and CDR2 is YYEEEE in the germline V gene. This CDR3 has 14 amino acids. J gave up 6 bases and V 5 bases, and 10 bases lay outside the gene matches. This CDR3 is CASRKQTGAAEAFF. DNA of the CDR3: TGTGCCAGCAGAAAACAAACAGGGGCAGCTGAAGCTTTCTTT.

The CDR3: CASSIMTGGITEAFF. DNA for the CDR3: TGTGCCAGCAGTATTATGACAGGGGGAATAACTGAAGCTTTCTTT. The genes are TRBV25-1 and TRBJ1-1; 9 nucleotides align to TRBD1. Germline CDR1 MGHDK, CDR2 SYGVNS. V lost 5 bases to trimming and J lost 5 bases; unmatched junction nucleotides: 9. The CDR3 spans 15 residues.

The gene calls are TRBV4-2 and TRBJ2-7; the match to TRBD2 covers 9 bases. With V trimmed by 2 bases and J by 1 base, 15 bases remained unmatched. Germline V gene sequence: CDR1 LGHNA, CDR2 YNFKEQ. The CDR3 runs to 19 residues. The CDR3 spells CASSQRTILSGGPSYEQYF. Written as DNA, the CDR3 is TGTGCCAGCAGCCAACGTACTATCCTAAGCGGGGGGCCATCCTACGAGCAGTACTTC.

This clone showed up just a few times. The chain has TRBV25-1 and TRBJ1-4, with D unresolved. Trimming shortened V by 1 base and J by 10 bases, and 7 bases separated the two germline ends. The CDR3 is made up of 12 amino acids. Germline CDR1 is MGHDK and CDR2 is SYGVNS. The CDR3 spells CASSESRGKLFF. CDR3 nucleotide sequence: TGTGCCAGCAGTGAATCCAGAGGAAAACTGTTTTTT.

The CDR3 DNA follows: TGTGCCAGCAGCTTAGGTGGACAGGGTGGAGATACGCAGTATTTT. It yields the protein CASSLGGQGGDTQYF. The chain carries TRBV7-2 and TRBJ2-3, with 8 bases identical to TRBD1. Germline CDR1 and CDR2: SGHTA and FQGNSA. The J segment lost 5 bases and the V segment lost 1 base, leaving 5 bases of the junction unmatched. The CDR3 sequence is 15 residues long.

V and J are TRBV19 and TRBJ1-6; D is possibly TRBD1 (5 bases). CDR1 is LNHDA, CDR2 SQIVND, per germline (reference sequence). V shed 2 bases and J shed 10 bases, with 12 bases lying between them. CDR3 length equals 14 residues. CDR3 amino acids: CASSIRGPTSPLHF. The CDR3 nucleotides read TGTGCCAGTAGTATAAGGGGACCAACCTCACCCCTCCACTTT.

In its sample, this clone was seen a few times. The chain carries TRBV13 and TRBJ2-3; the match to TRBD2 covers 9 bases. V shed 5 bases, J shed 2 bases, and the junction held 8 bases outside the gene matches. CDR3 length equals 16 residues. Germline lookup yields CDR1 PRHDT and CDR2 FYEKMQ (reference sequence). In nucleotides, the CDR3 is TGTGCCAGCAGCCCCCTACTAGCGGGCCTCACAGATACGCAGTATTTT. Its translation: CASSPLLAGLTDTQYF. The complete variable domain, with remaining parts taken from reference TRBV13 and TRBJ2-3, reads AAGVIQSPRHLIKEKRETATLKCYPIPRHDTVYWYQQGPGQDPQFLISFYEKMQSDKGSIPDRFSAQQFSDYHSELNMSSLELGDSALYFCASSPLLAGLTDTQYFGPGTRLTVL.

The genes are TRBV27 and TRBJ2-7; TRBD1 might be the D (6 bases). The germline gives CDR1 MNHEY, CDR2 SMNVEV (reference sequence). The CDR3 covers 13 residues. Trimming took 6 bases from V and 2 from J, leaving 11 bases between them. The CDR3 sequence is CASSNGQTYEQYF. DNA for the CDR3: TGTGCCAGCAGCAATGGACAGACCTACGAGCAGTACTTC.

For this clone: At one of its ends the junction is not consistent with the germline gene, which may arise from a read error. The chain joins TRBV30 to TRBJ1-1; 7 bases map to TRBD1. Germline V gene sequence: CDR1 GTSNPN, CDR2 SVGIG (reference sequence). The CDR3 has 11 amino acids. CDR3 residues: CSGQSNTEAFF. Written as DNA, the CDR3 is TGCTCGGGACAGAGTAACACTGAAGCTTTCTTT.